This T cell receptor beta chain was profiled in a study of blood T cell repertoires in COVID-19. Study background: T cells, B-cell-depleted T cells, or PBMCs provided the cDNA or gDNA that served as material.

Germline CDR1 and CDR2: SGHVS and FQNEAQ. There are 14 residues in the CDR3. Germline trimming cut 5 bases from V and 4 bases from J; bases unmatched to any gene: 5. Authors' methods: Researchers report that nucleated cell counts were estimated from reference gene primer amplification. The assay was immunoSEQ multiplex PCR, and TCRdb's table has in-frame clones only and misses some. From that table come the V and J calls and clone size; the DNA was used to work out D and trimming. The sample records some 83,000 clones, 87% being singletons. This sequence originates from an elderly woman with active or convalescent COVID-19. V is TRBV7-8 and J is TRBJ2-7; TRBD1 agrees at 10 bases. Sequenced material: peripheral blood. The CDR3 protein is CASSPVDRGYEQYF. CDR3 nucleotide sequence: TGTGCCAGCAGCCCTGTGGACAGGGGGTACGAGCAGTACTTC.